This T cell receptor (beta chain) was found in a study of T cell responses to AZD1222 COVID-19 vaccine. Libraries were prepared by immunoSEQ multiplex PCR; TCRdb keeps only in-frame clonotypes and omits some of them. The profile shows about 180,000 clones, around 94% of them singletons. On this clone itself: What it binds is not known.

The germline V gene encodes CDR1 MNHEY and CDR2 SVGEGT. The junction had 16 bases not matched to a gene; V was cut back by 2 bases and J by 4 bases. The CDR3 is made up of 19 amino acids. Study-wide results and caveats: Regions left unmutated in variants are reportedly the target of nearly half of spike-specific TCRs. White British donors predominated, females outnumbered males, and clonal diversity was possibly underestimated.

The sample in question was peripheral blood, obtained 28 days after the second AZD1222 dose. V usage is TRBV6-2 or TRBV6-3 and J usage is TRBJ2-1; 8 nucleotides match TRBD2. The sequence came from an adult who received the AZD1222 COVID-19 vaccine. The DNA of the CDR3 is TGTGCCAGCAGTTACCCTCTGAGCGGGAGATCTCCGACGTACAATGAGCAGTTCTTC. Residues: CASSYPLSGRSPTYNEQFF.